Listed here are 22 T cell receptor beta chains from one sample, sequenced in a study of Ad26.COV2.S vaccination and SARS-CoV-2 variants. Treatment in this sample: some 20 received Ad26.COV2.S at low or high dose, single or two shots; several received placebo; per-sample allocation not given. Day 63 following the first vaccine or placebo injection was when the samples were taken. Some clones are missing from TCRdb's copy, which holds only in-frame ones; the method was immunoSEQ multiplex PCR. Here the sample spans approximately 340,000 clones, approximately 85% being singletons. Here the sequenced sample was peripheral blood, taken in a trial of Ad26.COV2.S vaccine versus placebo. The origin of the receptors is a person between 18 and 65 years old who received the Ad26.COV2.S COVID-19 vaccine or a placebo.

This clone was detected only once. The chain is built from TRBV28 and TRBJ1-6; D remains unclear. V gave up 8 bases and J gave up 6 bases, with 20 bases separating them. CDR1 and CDR2 from the germline V gene are MDHEN and SYDVKM. The CDR3 extends over 16 amino acids. The CDR3, as DNA: TGTGCCAGCGCAGATACGGGTCGTAGCTTTAATTCACCCCTCCACTTT. Translation gives CASADTGRSFNSPLHF.

CDR3 sequence reads: CASDGGRAEDTQYF. The CDR3 DNA follows: TGTGCCAGCGACGGCGGGAGGGCGGAAGATACGCAGTATTTT. This chain links TRBV6-4 with TRBJ2-3; 9 bases fit TRBD2. In germline, CDR1 is MRHNA, CDR2 SNTAGT. The junction had 8 bases not matched to a gene; V was cut back by 8 bases and J by 5 bases. The CDR3 runs 14 residues.

The chain uses TRBV15 and TRBJ1-1, with D possibly matching TRBD1 (6 bases). The V and J ends lost 3 bases and 3 bases respectively, with 14 bases between them. The CDR3 covers 15 residues. Per the germline V gene, CDR1 is LNHNV and CDR2 is YYDKDF (reference sequence). The chain's CDR3 is CATSRDLEGDTEAFF. CDR3 in DNA: TGTGCCACCAGCAGGGACTTGGAGGGGGACACTGAAGCTTTCTTT.

The rearrangement joins TRBV5-1 to TRBJ1-1, with D hard to call. Germline lookup yields CDR1 SGHRS and CDR2 YFSETQ. This CDR3 is 15 amino acids long. Trimming left V 0 bases short and J 1 base short, with 10 bases between. The CDR3 spells CASSLGETANTEAFF. For the CDR3, the DNA is TGCGCCAGCAGCTTGGGAGAGACTGCGAACACTGAAGCTTTCTTT.

As DNA, the CDR3 is TGTGCCAGCAGCTTAGTCTGGACTAGCGGGGCCCCCTACGAGCAGTACTTC. This sequence encodes CASSLVWTSGAPYEQYF. The chain employs TRBV7-2 and TRBJ2-7, with 12 bases lining up with TRBD2. Germline V gives CDR1 SGHTA, CDR2 FQGNSA. The CDR3 runs 17 residues. With 1 base clipped from V and 2 bases from J, the junction kept 6 bases outside the gene matches.

Remarks on this clone: The same CDR3 also results from other DNA sequences found in this sample. The chain has TRBV9 and TRBJ1-6, with a tentative D call TRBD1 (6 bases). This CDR3 contains 14 residues. Germline assignment: CDR1 SGDLS and CDR2 YYNGEE. Trimming removed 0 bases from V and 7 bases from J, with 8 bases in between. The CDR3 here is CASSVGDTNSPLHF. DNA of the CDR3: TGTGCCAGCAGCGTAGGGGACACAAATTCACCCCTCCACTTT.

The gene calls are TRBV25-1 and TRBJ2-2; a possible D gene is TRBD2 (6 bases). CDR3 length equals 15 residues. Germline values: CDR1 MGHDK, CDR2 SYGVNS. Trimming shortened V by 7 bases and J by 3 bases, and 15 bases separated the two germline ends. The CDR3 spells CASTSSVDYTGELFF. The CDR3 DNA sequence: TGTGCCAGCACATCTAGCGTCGATTACACCGGGGAGCTGTTTTTT.

V usage is TRBV10-2 and J usage is TRBJ1-1, with D unclear. The CDR3 contains 12 residues. Germline lookup yields CDR1 WSHSY and CDR2 SAAADI. Trimming took 4 bases from V and 2 from J, leaving 5 bases between them. The CDR3 is CASSVINTEAFF. The CDR3, as DNA: TGCGCCAGCAGTGTCATTAACACTGAAGCTTTCTTT.

The gene calls are TRBV5-1 and TRBJ2-1; 8 bases are a match to TRBD1. This CDR3 comprises 15 residues. J gave up 0 bases and V 7 bases, and 6 bases lay outside the gene matches. CDR1 SGHRS and CDR2 YFSETQ come from the germline V gene. The CDR3 DNA sequence: TGCGCCAGCGAGCAGGGGGCTCTCTCCTACAATGAGCAGTTCTTC. It yields the protein CASEQGALSYNEQFF.

The chain combines TRBV6-2 or TRBV6-3 with TRBJ2-5; the D is unclear. The CDR3 covers 14 residues. CDR1 and CDR2 (germline): MNHEY, SVGEGT. Trimming took off 0 bases at V and 4 bases at J, with 9 bases between the two ends. CDR3: CASSYSEDGETQYF. CDR3 bases: TGTGCCAGCAGTTACTCTGAGGACGGAGAGACCCAGTACTTC.

This clone was recorded a few times. The chain couples TRBV5-4 to TRBJ1-2; D unclear. V gave up 0 bases and J gave up 8 bases, with 14 bases separating them. The germline CDR1 and CDR2 sequences are SGHNT and YYREEE (reference sequence). This CDR3 region has 14 residues. CDR3 bases: TGTGCCAGCAGCTTGGAGAGGGCCGTTCAGGGCTACACCTTC. Its translation: CASSLERAVQGYTF.

V usage is TRBV28 and J usage is TRBJ2-7, with D perhaps being TRBD1 or TRBD2 (6 bases each). Germline V gene lookup returns CDR1 MDHEN and CDR2 SYDVKM. Trimming pared 3 bases from V and 2 bases from J, leaving 20 bases between. The CDR3 spans 17 residues. CDR3 DNA sequence: TGTGCCAGCAGTTTTATCCGGACAGTAGCTAGCGCCTACGAGCAGTACTTC. Encoded protein: CASSFIRTVASAYEQYF.

The chain couples TRBV27 to TRBJ1-2; a weak D match, TRBD1 (6 bases). Germline V gene sequence: CDR1 MNHEY, CDR2 SMNVEV (reference sequence). Deletions cut 9 bases from V and 5 bases from J, with 28 bases between. The CDR3 covers 17 residues. The DNA for the CDR3 is TGTGCCAGTCATATTAGGGGGTTAAAGAGGGGGTCTTATGGCTACACCTTC. It is translated as CASHIRGLKRGSYGYTF.

The gene calls are TRBV28 and TRBJ2-3; TRBD1 matches 9 bases. Trimming removed 6 bases from V and 4 bases from J; junction bases left unmatched: 5. CDR3 length: 14 amino acids. Germline CDR1 MDHEN, CDR2 SYDVKM. The CDR3 sequence: CASRAGQGSDTQYF. CDR3 bases: TGTGCCAGCAGGGCCGGACAGGGGTCAGATACGCAGTATTTT. Using reference TRBV28 and TRBJ2-3 for the parts outside the CDR3, the full variable domain is DVKVTQSSRYLVKRTGEKVFLECVQDMDHENMFWYRQDPGLGLRLIYFSYDVKMKEKGDIPEGYSVSREKKERFSLILESASTNQTSMYLCASRAGQGSDTQYFGPGTRLTVL.

V and J are TRBV6-5 and TRBJ2-3; 9 bases match TRBD2. The germline V gene has CDR1 MNHEY and CDR2 SVGAGI. The CDR3 spans 15 residues. The V segment lost 6 bases and the J segment 6 bases; nucleotides outside the gene matches: 10. Here the CDR3 DNA reads TGTGCCAGCAGCCCGCGGGGGGGGTGGTTGGATACGCAGTATTTT. This sequence encodes CASSPRGGWLDTQYF.

This chain links TRBV28 with TRBJ1-1; TRBD1 aligns across 8 bases. Per the germline V gene, CDR1 is MDHEN and CDR2 is SYDVKM. The CDR3 is made up of 15 amino acids. V trimming: 2 bases; J trimming: 5 bases; junction bases outside the gene matches: 7. The CDR3 spells CASSLRQGLRTEAFF. The CDR3 nucleotides are TGTGCCAGCAGTTTACGACAGGGGCTGAGGACTGAAGCTTTCTTT.

The chain employs TRBV28 and TRBJ2-4, with 8 bases identical to TRBD1. V lost 4 bases and J lost 2; bases outside the gene matches: 7. The germline CDR1 and CDR2 sequences are MDHEN and SYDVKM. The CDR3 totals 16 residues. The CDR3 region is CASSSIRGRTKNIQYF. In nucleotides, the CDR3 is TGTGCCAGCAGTTCCATCAGGGGGCGAACCAAAAACATTCAGTACTTC.

This clone was observed once. J is TRBJ2-7 and V is TRBV18, with D tentatively TRBD2 (6 bases). The CDR3 contains 16 residues. CDR1 and CDR2 (germline): KGHSH, LQKENI. Trimming pared 3 bases from V and 1 base from J, leaving 16 bases between. The CDR3, as DNA: TGTGCCAGCTCACCTAACGGAGGGAGAGGGTCCTACGAGCAGTACTTC. The encoded protein is CASSPNGGRGSYEQYF.

The chain combines TRBV21-1 with TRBJ1-1; no DNA check was done on the table's D call, TRBD1. TRBV21-1 counts as a pseudogene. The CDR3 sequence is 18 residues long. The CDR3 loop is CASSISPGTGGDRTEAFF. CDR3 coding DNA: TGTGCCAGCAGCATCAGCCCCGGGACAGGGGGCGATCGGACTGAAGCTTTCTTT.

The J gene is TRBJ2-7, the V gene TRBV19; D is ambiguous. Germline V gives CDR1 LNHDA, CDR2 SQIVND (reference sequence). V dropped 0 bases and J dropped 0 bases, with 9 bases sitting between them. The CDR3 contains 15 residues. CDR3 in amino acids: CASSIDLRRSYEQYF. In DNA, the CDR3 is TGTGCCAGTAGTATAGATCTACGGCGCTCCTACGAGCAGTACTTC.

The chain uses TRBV18 and TRBJ1-1; D not certain. Deletions cut 2 bases from V and 1 base from J, with 11 bases between. Germline assignment: CDR1 KGHSH and CDR2 LQKENI. There are 15 residues in the CDR3. In DNA form, the CDR3 reads TGTGCCAGCTCACCAGGAGGTTCAAGGAACACTGAAGCTTTCTTT. Translated, it gives CASSPGGSRNTEAFF.

The chain recombines TRBV3-1 (or the pseudogene TRBV3-2) with TRBJ2-7, with TRBD1 as a possible D gene (6 bases). CDR1 and CDR2 (germline): LGHDT, YNNKEL (reference sequence). This CDR3 comprises 17 residues. The V end was cut by 0 bases, the J end by 1 base, with 16 bases between. The CDR3 DNA is TGTGCCAGCAGCCAAGATTGGGAAGGGGGTGTTTCCTACGAGCAGTACTTC. It yields the protein CASSQDWEGGVSYEQYF.